The 22 T cell receptor beta chains reported below all come from one sample, sequenced in a study of blood T cell repertoires in COVID-19. This table comes from immunoSEQ multiplex PCR, and its TCRdb copy is limited to in-frame clones, with some not included. The sample has 55,000 to 65,000 clones, about 88% seen once. The sequenced sample was peripheral blood. All receptors come from a woman aged 60-75 years with COVID-19, enrolled during active disease.

The V gene is TRBV2, the J gene TRBJ1-5; a possible D gene is TRBD1 (5 bases). The CDR3 loop spans 13 amino acids. CDR1 is SNHLY and CDR2 is FYNNEI in the germline V gene. V was cut by 6 bases and J by 4 bases, with 10 bases left in between. The CDR3 here is CASRGRENQPQHF. The CDR3 DNA sequence: TGTGCCAGCAGGGGCAGGGAAAATCAGCCCCAGCATTTT.

The rearrangement joins TRBV15 to TRBJ2-3; unclear D gene. Trimming took 0 bases from V and 1 from J, leaving 11 bases between them. Germline CDR1 LNHNV, CDR2 YYDKDF (reference sequence). CDR3 length equals 16 residues. CDR3 DNA: TGTGCCACCAGCAGAGAACCGCGTAGTCGCACAGATACGCAGTATTTT. Its translation is CATSREPRSRTDTQYF.

The rearrangement links TRBV6-2 or TRBV6-3 to TRBJ1-2; the match to TRBD1 covers 12 bases. Germline V CDR1 and CDR2: MNHEY, SVGEGT. The CDR3 is made up of 15 amino acids. The junction had 5 bases not matched to a gene; V was cut back by 5 bases and J by 4 bases. The CDR3 region is CASSTGTGGLYGYTF. The CDR3 DNA follows: TGTGCCAGCAGTACCGGGACAGGGGGCCTCTATGGCTACACCTTC.

The rearrangement joins TRBV2 to TRBJ1-5, with D perhaps matching TRBD1 (5 bases). With 6 bases removed from V and 8 bases from J, the gap between germline ends came to 14 bases. The CDR3 spans 13 residues. Looked up from germline, CDR1 is SNHLY and CDR2 is FYNNEI. The CDR3 region has the DNA TGTGCCAGCAGAGATTGGGGGGGGAAGCCCCAGCATTTT. The encoded protein is CASRDWGGKPQHF.

The chain joins TRBV27 to TRBJ1-2; 8 bases match TRBD1. Per the germline V gene, CDR1 is MNHEY and CDR2 is SMNVEV (reference sequence). The CDR3 length is 16 residues. The junction had 8 bases not matched to a gene; V was cut back by 0 bases and J by 5 bases. The DNA for the CDR3 is TGTGCCAGCAGTTTATCGGCAGGGGGCGCGTGGTATGGCTACACCTTC. It codes for CASSLSAGGAWYGYTF.

The chain has TRBV30 and TRBJ2-3, with D maybe TRBD1 (6 bases). Per the germline V gene, CDR1 is GTSNPN and CDR2 is SVGIG (reference sequence). V shed 2 bases and J shed 6 bases, with 6 bases lying between them. CDR3 length equals 11 residues. CDR3 amino acids: CAWSTGDTQYF. The CDR3 DNA follows: TGTGCCTGGAGTACAGGGGATACGCAGTATTTT.

This clone was observed once. The CDR3 DNA sequence: TGTGCCAGCAGCTTAGTTCCGTTAGGGGGCTATGGCTACACCTTC. Its translation is CASSLVPLGGYGYTF. This chain uses TRBV11-2 with TRBJ1-2; maybe TRBD1 (6 bases). Looked up from germline, CDR1 is SGHAT and CDR2 is FQNNGV. The V end lost 1 base, the J end lost 4 bases, and 13 bases lay between the germline ends. The CDR3 covers 15 residues.

The rearrangement links TRBV12-3 or TRBV12-4 to TRBJ1-1; possible D gene TRBD1, 6 bases. The V end lost 6 bases, the J end lost 11 bases, and 13 bases lay between the germline ends. This CDR3 comprises 11 residues. The CDR3 bases are TGTGCCAGCAGCTCAGGGAGGGGGGCTTTCTTT. Translating gives CASSSGRGAFF.

The chain employs TRBV29-1 and TRBJ1-4; D ambiguous. V was pared by 5 bases and J by 8 bases, with 15 bases between. Germline assignment: CDR1 SQVTM and CDR2 ANQGSEA. This CDR3 comprises 13 residues. The CDR3 DNA sequence: TGCAGCGTTCTCCCGGAACCAGGAGAAAAACTGTTTTTT. Its protein product is CSVLPEPGEKLFF.

This clone turned up a few times. This rearrangement joins TRBV14 to TRBJ1-1; no firm D call. In germline, CDR1 is SGHDN, CDR2 FVKESK. The ends were cut back, 4 bases at V and 3 bases at J, with 9 bases in the middle. This CDR3 comprises 13 residues. CDR3 sequence reads: CASSPESDTEAFF. The CDR3 coding sequence is TGTGCCAGCAGCCCCGAATCGGACACTGAAGCTTTCTTT.

This clone has just a few counts. This sequence joins TRBV5-1 and TRBJ1-4, with D possibly being TRBD1 (5 bases). V gave up 0 bases and J gave up 7 bases, with 13 bases separating them. Looked up from germline, CDR1 is SGHRS and CDR2 is YFSETQ. This CDR3 region has 15 residues. The CDR3 protein is CASSLEPTGSEKLFF. CDR3 DNA sequence: TGCGCCAGCAGCTTGGAACCTACAGGTAGTGAAAAACTGTTTTTT.

The chain carries TRBV27 and TRBJ2-7; TRBD2 agrees at 8 bases. The V gene end was trimmed by 6 bases and the J gene end by 4 bases; junction bases not matched to a gene: 5. The V gene's germline CDR1 is MNHEY and CDR2 SMNVEV (reference sequence). This CDR3 spans 13 amino acids. CDR3 in DNA: TGTGCCAGCAGGATAGCGGGGAGGTACGAGCAGTACTTC. It specifies CASRIAGRYEQYF.

The chain has TRBV3-1 (or the pseudogene TRBV3-2) and TRBJ1-2; unclear D gene. The CDR3 is made up of 13 amino acids. V gave up 0 bases and J gave up 4 bases, with 6 bases separating them. Germline V CDR1 and CDR2: LGHDT, YNNKEL (reference sequence). The CDR3 DNA reads TGTGCCAGCAGCCAAGAGTCTAGCTATGGCTACACCTTC. Translation gives CASSQESSYGYTF.

This chain uses TRBV15 with TRBJ2-5; maybe TRBD2 (6 bases). V was cut by 1 base and J by 1 base, with 10 bases left in between. The CDR3 extends over 15 amino acids. From germline, CDR1 is LNHNV and CDR2 YYDKDF (reference sequence). The CDR3: CATSRGGTAQETQYF. The CDR3 DNA follows: TGTGCCACCAGCAGAGGCGGGACGGCCCAAGAGACCCAGTACTTC.

The V gene is TRBV10-3, the J gene TRBJ2-1; 12 bases line up with TRBD2. V shed 6 bases, J shed 6 bases, and the junction held 3 bases outside the gene matches. The V gene's germline CDR1 is ENHRY and CDR2 SYGVKD. The CDR3 runs to 14 residues. The CDR3 nucleotides read TGTGCCATCAGAGGACTAGCGGGAAGCAATGAGCAGTTCTTC. Its translation: CAIRGLAGSNEQFF.

This rearrangement joins TRBV5-6 to TRBJ2-4; D remains ambiguous. The CDR3 contains 15 residues. Germline CDR1 SGHDT, CDR2 YYEEEE. V shed 0 bases and J shed 7 bases, with 14 bases lying between them. The CDR3 coding sequence is TGTGCCAGCAGCTTGGGCCAGACTTATGGTAACATTCAGTACTTC. Protein: CASSLGQTYGNIQYF.

The chain carries TRBV24-1 and TRBJ2-1; 8 nucleotides align to TRBD1. Germline loops: CDR1 KGHDR, CDR2 SFDVKD. CDR3 length: 16 residues. The J segment lost 3 bases and the V segment lost 5 bases, leaving 8 bases of the junction unmatched. The CDR3 nucleotides read TGTGCCACCAGTGCGTCCGGGACAGGAGGCTACAATGAGCAGTTCTTC. Translation gives CATSASGTGGYNEQFF.

The chain links TRBV7-8 to TRBJ1-1; the D is unclear. The CDR3 totals 14 residues. Between the trimmed V and J ends, which lost 5 bases and 1 base, there was a span of 11 bases. Per the germline V gene, CDR1 is SGHVS and CDR2 is FQNEAQ. DNA for the CDR3: TGTGCCAGCAGCCCTAGGCTCCGGAACACTGAAGCTTTCTTT. It translates to CASSPRLRNTEAFF.

The chain links TRBV5-4 to TRBJ2-7; 9 bases are a match to TRBD2. The CDR3 loop spans 18 amino acids. CDR1 and CDR2 (germline): SGHNT, YYREEE (reference sequence). V dropped 1 base and J dropped 3; count of bases not matched to a gene: 14. This CDR3 reads CASSLFSGSRSGGYEQYF. DNA for the CDR3: TGTGCCAGCAGCTTGTTTAGCGGGAGTAGGTCGGGAGGCTACGAGCAGTACTTC.

The chain employs TRBV19 and TRBJ2-7, with 7 positions matching TRBD2. V was clipped by 3 bases and J by 2 bases; unmatched bases: 4. Germline CDR1 and CDR2: LNHDA and SQIVND (reference sequence). The CDR3 runs 14 residues. DNA of the CDR3: TGTGCCAGTAGTATGGCGGGACTACCCTACGAGCAGTACTTC. Translating gives CASSMAGLPYEQYF.

The rearrangement joins TRBV6-2 or TRBV6-3 to TRBJ2-6; tentatively, D is TRBD1 (6 bases). V lost 2 bases and J lost 0, with 23 bases in between. CDR1 MNHEY and CDR2 SVGEGT come from the germline V gene. This CDR3 comprises 21 residues. Written as DNA, the CDR3 is TGTGCCAGCAGTTACCCACTCCAGGGGAAAGGTCGGCACTCTGGGGCCAACGTCCTGACTTTC. Residues: CASSYPLQGKGRHSGANVLTF.

The chain links TRBV5-1 to TRBJ1-4; 7 nucleotides line up with TRBD1. Trimming at V came to 0 bases and at J to 4 bases, leaving 3 bases not matched to a gene. The length of the CDR3 is 15 residues. The germline gives CDR1 SGHRS, CDR2 YFSETQ. CDR3: CASSLEGADNEKLFF. The CDR3 DNA is TGCGCCAGCAGCTTGGAGGGGGCCGATAATGAAAAACTGTTTTTT.